This note documents a single T cell receptor (beta chain) sequence. The specificity of this receptor is unknown. Qualities for individual bases were not recorded, and no much larger clone is one base off. This sample stems from a study of human T cells and chemical hapten exposure (dated by TCRdb to the early 2020s). Looking at the study overall: For sensitization, 2% DPC in acetone was applied to a roughly 2 cm by roughly 2 cm area of upper inner arm skin. Patient blood was sampled pre-sensitization (week 0) and at 2, 6 and about 24 weeks after DPC sensitization. Around 30 alopecia patients provided blood for TCR sequencing at one to four time points (pre-sensitization, 2, 6 and 24 weeks). Throughout the approximately 24-week study period, patients were also given weekly therapeutic DPC doses on the scalp. Patch testing on the upper back used Finn chambers containing 0.01% DPC, with scoring done after 6 days according to International Contact Dermatitis Research Group standards. Libraries were pooled for sequencing, and variation in per-sample TCR yields was attributed mainly to small differences in library volumes within the pool. In alopecia patients, the study followed how the peripheral blood TCR repertoire changed in vivo over primary and secondary sensitization to diphenylcyclopropenone (DPC), a hapten. From each blood RNA sample, both TCR alpha and TCR beta chains were sequenced. Most of the patients in the cohort were female, and the cohort covered alopecia areata with under or over 50% scalp involvement, alopecia totalis and alopecia universalis. Study-level results and caveats: Repeated subsampling changed both the strength of the expansion versus patch-test correlation and the threshold at which the correlation became significant. DPC sensitization did not change the number of TCRs with a frequency above 1 in 1000, and there was no evidence of changes in global repertoire structure. The number of PT1 expanded TCRs positively correlated with patch test score, significant at thresholds 8, 16 and 32 but not 4. Compared with pre-sensitization or healthy control sets, expanded TCRs formed significantly more large CDR3 similarity clusters, which is consistent with antigen-driven responses. Alopecia, a presumed autoimmune disease, was present in all patients, so the immune response of the patients might differ from that of healthy individuals.

The library relied on RACE. Sequencing used a NextSeq 500. During library preparation, unique molecular identifiers were attached to individual cDNA molecules so that TCRs could be counted in a quantitative, reproducible way. The original pipeline was this. A median of approximately 96,000 TCRs per sample was observed, with a range of 23,224 to 690,600. V, J and CDR3 annotation of the TCR reads was carried out using the Decombinator software suite. For PS versus PT1 abundance plots, all samples were subsampled to the same number of TCRs (28,000). Expanded TCRs were defined as absent before sensitization and observed at least eight times at the 2-week time point. TCRdb reworked the public reads: Q25 trimming with fastp, MiXCR clone assembly, productive beta chains retained. CDR3 protein sequences are deduplicated, and each keeps its most common genes and DNA. These V and J calls originate from TCRdb's pipeline instead of the authors' own analysis. The sample data list about 55,000 distinct CDR3 sequences, and more than 9% of these were observed just once. The ten top clones hold roughly 10% of the sample.

Counted from cysteine to phenylalanine, this CDR3 has 13 amino acids. Left in the record is the CDR3 DNA by itself, 39 bases read in frame from the first base. From a lookup of the germline V gene (reference sequence), CDR1 and CDR2 are SGHNT and YYREEE. V and J are trimmed by 4 bases and 5 bases, and the gene matches miss 3 bases of the junction. The time point tag for this specimen amounts to: pre-sensitization, week 0. Explained via the paper, the treatment or condition label denotes: therapeutic diphenylcyclopropenone sensitization with weekly scalp DPC. Total RNA was extracted from unfractionated whole blood collected in Tempus Blood RNA tubes. At every patch-test visit, the blood draw took place before the patch test was put on. Eligible patients were aged 18 to 70, diagnosed with alopecia, deemed suitable for DPC therapy, and excluded if pregnant.

The sequence links TRBV5-4 to TRBJ1-1; 9 central nucleotides agree with TRBD1. The TCR originated in a woman in her twenties or thirties with alopecia areata. Some clones in this sample may be carry-over from other donors' samples. This material consisted of whole blood, taken in connection with sensitization to the hapten diphenylcyclopropenone (DPC). At the DNA level, the sequence is TGTGCCAGCAGCCTAGACAGGGGGACTGAAGCTTTCTTT. Translated, this is CASSLDRGTEAFF.